The following is a T cell receptor beta chain sequence with its context. Its antigen specificity is not known. Base qualities are not at hand, and no much larger clone is one base apart. This specimen comes from a study (dated by TCRdb to about 2015). Regarding the research as a whole: The study set out to test whether tumor-infiltrating Tregs in breast cancer get recruited from blood Tregs or are instead converted in situ from other CD4+ T cell subsets.

Full-length TCR variable regions were amplified by 5' RACE PCR with constant-region reverse primers, and semi-nested PCR with Nested Universal Primer A was subsequently performed. Using the ReliaPrep RNA Cell Miniprep System, total RNA was extracted, and the SMARTer RACE 5'/3' Kit was then used to reverse transcribe the RNA into 5'RACE-ready cDNA. An Illumina MiSeq was used to sequence the full-length TCR alpha and beta libraries, which had been barcoded with multiplex adaptors. In the paper's pipeline: For each of nine subset-tissue groups, sequencing data from the five patients were pooled, and the groups were then compared using unsupervised clustering of TCR gene usage. The Morisita-Horn index was used to calculate repertoire similarity, with shared sequences weighted by how much each contributed to each repertoire. TCRdb redid the processing of the public reads, applying fastp at Q25 and MiXCR, and retained in-frame beta chains. Rows matching on CDR3 protein sequence are summarized as one entry with the most common DNA and genes. The V and J calls and clone size come from TCRdb's table, not from the authors' own analysis. This sample holds over 25,000 distinct CDR3 sequences; approximately 30% were observed only once. The ten largest clones add up to roughly 4% of the sample.

Taken from cysteine to phenylalanine, the CDR3 has 14 residues. Of all the DNA, just the CDR3 is kept, 42 bases in frame from base 1. V is reduced by 4 bases and J by 4 bases, leaving a spacing of 10 bases between them. In the germline V gene, CDR1 corresponds to SGHVS and CDR2 to FNYEAQ. The Miltenyi Naive CD4+ T Cell Isolation kit was used to purify naive CD4+ T cells, and CD25 microbeads were used to remove Tregs. Tregs, naive and memory CD4+ T cells from tumor, blood and ipsilateral draining lymph nodes of 5 or 6 breast cancer patients underwent full-length TCR alpha and beta sequencing. Tumor tissue and lymph nodes obtained by ipsilateral axillary dissection were perfused with PBS, cut into small pieces and digested using collagenase I and hyaluronidase. Mononuclear cells from lymph nodes or approximately 50 ml of peripheral blood were isolated by Ficoll density gradient centrifugation. FACS confirmed that the sorted cell populations were more than 90% pure.

Overall results and qualifications from the work: Rather than covering whole repertoires, validation in the larger cohort was restricted to a single TCR beta V-J rearrangement. The TCR gene usage of tumor memory CD4+ T cells clustered together with blood and lymph node memory CD4+ cells and with lymph node naive CD4+ cells. The greatest overlap of tumor-infiltrating Treg TCR alpha and beta sequences was with tumor naive CD4+ T cells, followed next by blood naive CD4+ T cells.

The sample taken for sequencing was naive CD4+ T cells sorted from a lymph node. According to the study, the label for this sample's cell subset or site signals: naive CD4+ T cells, CD4+CD45RA+CD25-. The chain is encoded by TRBV7-6 joined to TRBJ2-2; the D gene is unclear. The TCR originated in a female donor with breast cancer. The nucleotide sequence reads as follows: TGTGCCAGCAGCTCACTGTTCGGCACCGGGGAGCTGTTTTTT. This gives the protein CASSSLFGTGELFF. Joined to the reference TRBV7-6 and TRBJ2-2 proteins, this CDR3 gives the full variable domain: GAGVSQSPRYKVTKRGQDVALRCDPISGHVSLYWYRQALGQGPEFLTYFNYEAQQDKSGLPNDRFSAERPEGSISTLTIQRTEQRDSAMYRCASSSLFGTGELFFGEGSRLTVL.